A single sample gave rise to the 20 T cell receptor beta chains below, sequenced in a study of cytomegalovirus exposure and HLA in healthy donors. The PCR contained 60 Vbeta and 13 Jbeta primers. Using immunoSEQ multiplex PCR, the repertoire was profiled, and TCRdb retains in-frame clones only, with some absent. The sample records approximately 180,000 clones, 70% to 80% being singletons. The specimen was PBMCs. All receptors come from a woman in her fifties or sixties in good health and CMV-seronegative.

This chain connects TRBV6-1 to TRBJ1-1; 8 bases map to TRBD1. Per the germline V gene, CDR1 is MNHNS and CDR2 is SASEGT. This CDR3 spans 12 amino acids. V lost 5 bases, J lost 14 bases, and 10 bases stayed unmatched. Here the CDR3 reads CASSSAGTGPFF. CDR3 in DNA: TGTGCCAGCAGTTCCGCCGGGACAGGCCCGTTCTTT.

J is TRBJ2-7 and V is TRBV6-5, with 9 bases that match TRBD1. This CDR3 is built from 15 residues. Germline lookup yields CDR1 MNHEY and CDR2 SVGAGI. Unmatched junction bases numbered 5, after V lost 0 bases and J lost 5 bases. CDR3 protein: CASSYSGTGHHEQYF. Here the CDR3 DNA reads TGTGCCAGCAGTTACTCTGGGACAGGGCACCACGAGCAGTACTTC.

The V gene is TRBV29-1, the J gene TRBJ2-5, with D tentatively TRBD2 (7 bases). The J call could be wrong; TRBJ2-7 is a better fit for the DNA end. The CDR3 sequence is 13 residues long. Germline CDR1 and CDR2: SQVTM and ANQGSEA. The CDR3 spells CSVGGGGAYEQYF. CDR3 nucleotide sequence: TGCAGCGTGGGGGGGGGCGGCGCCTACGAGCAGTACTTC.

Only a few counts were recorded for this clone. This CDR3 reads CASSLARVGGYTF. Here the CDR3 DNA reads TGTGCCAGCAGCTTGGCCCGGGTGGGTGGCTACACCTTC. This chain joins TRBV5-6 and TRBJ1-2; D unclear. Trimming took 0 bases from V and 7 from J, leaving 10 bases between them. The germline gives CDR1 SGHDT, CDR2 YYEEEE. The CDR3 covers 13 residues.

V and J are TRBV19 and TRBJ1-1; D is ambiguous. The length of the CDR3 is 15 residues. CDR1 LNHDA and CDR2 SQIVND come from the germline V gene (reference sequence). The DNA for the CDR3 is TGTGACCCCACCCATAGCGTGCCGGGGAACACTGAAGCTTTCTTT. Its protein product is CDPTHSVPGNTEAFF.

Concerning this clone: The junction does not match germline at one end; this may be a read error. CDR3 nucleotides: TGTGCCAGCAGCCGAACCGGGTCAGTAAACTTTGAGGAGTTCTTC. It translates to CASSRTGSVNFEEFF. The chain recombines TRBV14 with TRBJ2-1, with D unclear. The CDR3 covers 15 residues. Germline V gene data show CDR1 as SGHDN and CDR2 as FVKESK.

The V gene is TRBV29-1, the J gene TRBJ2-1, with 11 nucleotides matching TRBD2. The V and J ends lost 3 bases and 0 bases, in that order; junction bases with no gene match: 4. The CDR3 contains 16 residues. Per germline, CDR1 SQVTM and CDR2 ANQGSEA. DNA of the CDR3: TGCAGCGTTGAGGGACTAGCGGCAAGCTCCTACAATGAGCAGTTCTTC. This translates into CSVEGLAASSYNEQFF.

The chain uses TRBV27 and TRBJ2-7; no clear D. V lost 5 bases to trimming and J lost 0 bases, with 17 bases between them. CDR1 and CDR2 from the germline V gene are MNHEY and SMNVEV (reference sequence). The CDR3 spans 16 residues. Here the CDR3 reads CASSRRSETLSYEQYF. CDR3 coding DNA: TGTGCCAGCAGTCGCCGATCTGAGACACTCTCCTACGAGCAGTACTTC.

The chain joins TRBV4-2 to TRBJ2-3; the D is unclear. The CDR3 consists of 13 residues. CDR1 is LGHNA and CDR2 is YNFKEQ in the germline V gene. V lost 5 bases and J 7 bases, leaving 13 bases between the germline ends. CDR3 nucleotide sequence: TGTGCCAGCAGCTCTAGTTTCGGCCATACGCAGTATTTT. The encoded protein is CASSSSFGHTQYF.

This sequence joins TRBV9 and TRBJ1-1, with D possibly TRBD1 on 5 matching bases. V lost 3 bases and J 3 bases, leaving 18 bases between the germline ends. Germline-derived CDR1 and CDR2 are SGDLS and YYNGEE. The CDR3 sequence is 16 residues long. CDR3 DNA sequence: TGTGCCAGCAGCGCTTTCGTGGGGCGCTCTCACACTGAAGCTTTCTTT. It codes for CASSAFVGRSHTEAFF.

J is TRBJ2-6 and V is TRBV5-3; 14 bases fit TRBD2. TRBV5-3 is given ORF status, its function remaining uncertain. Unmatched junction bases numbered 10, after V lost 1 base and J lost 4 bases. This CDR3 is built from 20 residues. The DNA of the CDR3 is TGTGCCAGAAGCTTGAGACTAGCGGGAGGGCCAAGGTCGGGGGCCAACGTCCTGACTTTC. This sequence encodes CARSLRLAGGPRSGANVLTF.

The table lists this clone with a few counts. CDR3: CASSTTAYEQYF. CDR3 in DNA: TGTGCCAGCAGTACCACTGCCTACGAGCAGTACTTC. The rearrangement links TRBV28 to TRBJ2-7, with D uncertain. V shed 5 bases and J shed 2 bases, with 7 bases lying between them. The length of the CDR3 is 12 residues. Germline V gene lookup returns CDR1 MDHEN and CDR2 SYDVKM.

The V and J genes are TRBV6-5 and TRBJ1-5; D is ambiguous. Trimming cost V 0 bases and J 6 bases, with 6 bases left between them. CDR1 is MNHEY, CDR2 SVGAGI, per germline. The CDR3 contains 13 residues. The CDR3 is CASSYSTGQPQHF. CDR3 nucleotide sequence: TGTGCCAGCAGTTACTCGACGGGTCAGCCCCAGCATTTT.

This clone was picked up a small number of times. V is TRBV7-9 and J is TRBJ2-7, with D maybe TRBD2 (5 bases). Germline CDR1 is SEHNR and CDR2 is FQNEAQ (reference sequence). The CDR3 runs to 14 residues. Trimming removed 1 base from V and 3 bases from J, with 10 bases in between. The CDR3 DNA sequence: TGTGCCAGCAGCTTAGTCCGGGGAAGCTACGAGCAGTACTTC. Translating gives CASSLVRGSYEQYF.

The V call is TRBV6-5, the J call TRBJ2-3, with D possibly being TRBD2 (5 bases). Trimming cost V 5 bases and J 2 bases, with 11 bases left between them. CDR1 MNHEY and CDR2 SVGAGI come from the germline V gene. The length of the CDR3 is 14 residues. CDR3 residues: CASSTSLSTDTQYF. The CDR3, as DNA: TGTGCCAGCAGTACTAGTCTCTCCACAGATACGCAGTATTTT.

V usage is TRBV7-2 and J usage is TRBJ1-1, with unresolved D. The CDR3 consists of 14 residues. From germline, CDR1 is SGHTA and CDR2 FQGNSA. With 5 bases removed from V and 1 base from J, the gap between germline ends came to 11 bases. DNA for the CDR3: TGTGCCAGCAGCCTAATGGGGAGGAACACTGAAGCTTTCTTT. This sequence encodes CASSLMGRNTEAFF. Supplemented by reference TRBV7-2 and TRBJ1-1, the full variable domain reads GAGVSQSPSNKVTEKGKDVELRCDPISGHTALYWYRQSLGQGLEFLIYFQGNSAPDKSGLPSDRFSAERTGGSVSTLTIQRTQQEDSAVYLCASSLMGRNTEAFFGQGTRLTVV.

This sequence joins TRBV5-1 and TRBJ2-5; 8 bases are shared with TRBD1. Germline V lookup: CDR1 SGHRS, CDR2 YFSETQ. V trimming: 4 bases; J trimming: 2 bases; junction bases outside the gene matches: 4. CDR3 length equals 14 residues. CDR3 sequence reads: CASSIRDRQETQYF. The CDR3, as DNA: TGCGCCAGCAGCATCCGGGACAGGCAAGAGACCCAGTACTTC. The full variable domain, rest sourced from reference TRBV5-1 and TRBJ2-5, is KAGVTQTPRYLIKTRGQQVTLSCSPISGHRSVSWYQQTPGQGLQFLFEYFSETQRNKGNFPGRFSGRQFSNSRSEMNVSTLELGDSALYLCASSIRDRQETQYFGPGTRLLVL.

This rearrangement joins TRBV5-4 to TRBJ2-2, with TRBD1 matching 7 bases. This CDR3 is built from 16 residues. Germline V gene data show CDR1 as SGHNT and CDR2 as YYREEE (reference sequence). V lost 3 bases, J lost 0 bases, and 5 bases stayed unmatched. As DNA, the CDR3 is TGTGCCAGCAGCTCCTTTACAGGGGCGAACACCGGGGAGCTGTTTTTT. Amino acid sequence: CASSSFTGANTGELFF.

This chain joins TRBV19 and TRBJ1-1, with a tentative D call TRBD1 (6 bases). V was clipped by 3 bases and J by 1 base, with 9 bases between them. Germline V CDR1 and CDR2: LNHDA, SQIVND (reference sequence). The CDR3 runs to 14 residues. CDR3 sequence reads: CASSIRGGNTEAFF. Here the CDR3 DNA reads TGTGCCAGTAGTATCCGAGGGGGGAACACTGAAGCTTTCTTT.

The genes are TRBV7-9 and TRBJ2-2; TRBD1 matches 11 bases. The V gene end was trimmed by 8 bases and the J gene end by 8 bases; junction bases not matched to a gene: 10. The length of the CDR3 is 15 residues. Germline V gene lookup returns CDR1 SEHNR and CDR2 FQNEAQ (reference sequence). The CDR3 reads CASGTRTGGLGELFF. CDR3 DNA: TGTGCCAGCGGGACCCGGACAGGGGGCTTAGGGGAGCTGTTTTTT.